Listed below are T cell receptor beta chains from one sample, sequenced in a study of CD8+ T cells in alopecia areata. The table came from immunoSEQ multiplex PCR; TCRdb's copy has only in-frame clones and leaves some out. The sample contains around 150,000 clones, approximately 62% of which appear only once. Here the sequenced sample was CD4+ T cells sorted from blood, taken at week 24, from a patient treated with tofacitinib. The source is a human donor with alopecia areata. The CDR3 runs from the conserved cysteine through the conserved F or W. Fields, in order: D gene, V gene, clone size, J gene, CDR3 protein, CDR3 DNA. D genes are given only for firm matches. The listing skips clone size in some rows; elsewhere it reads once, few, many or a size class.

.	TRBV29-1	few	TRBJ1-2	CSVEDLGTGNYGYTF	TGCAGCGTTGAAGATTTGGGAACAGGCAACTATGGCTACACCTTC
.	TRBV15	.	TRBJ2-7	CATSSLQWYEQYF	TGTGCCACCAGCAGCCTGCAATGGTACGAGCAGTACTTC
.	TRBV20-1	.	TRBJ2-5	CSAPSVETQYF	TGCAGTGCTCCCTCAGTGGAGACCCAGTACTTC
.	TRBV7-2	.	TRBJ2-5	CASSLVFLAGETQYF	TGTGCCAGCAGCTTAGTGTTTCTGGCCGGGGAGACCCAGTACTTC
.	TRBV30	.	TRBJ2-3	CAWSVSGRGDTQYF	TGTGCCTGGAGTGTGTCTGGACGTGGGGATACGCAGTATTTT
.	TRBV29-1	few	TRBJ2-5	CSVEERAGKTQYF	TGCAGCGTTGAAGAAAGGGCAGGGAAGACCCAGTACTTC
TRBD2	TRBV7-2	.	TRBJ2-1	CASSPTSGGVNEQFF	TGTGCCAGCAGCCCAACTAGCGGAGGAGTTAATGAGCAGTTCTTC
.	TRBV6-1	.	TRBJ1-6	CAISGGIGPHLHF	TGTGCCATCAGTGGGGGGATAGGGCCTCACCTCCACTTT
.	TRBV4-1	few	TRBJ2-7	CASSQDPSLYEQYF	TGCGCCAGCAGCCAAGATCCCTCACTCTACGAGCAGTACTTC
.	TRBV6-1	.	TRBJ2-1	CASSENLATAQFF	TGTGCCAGCAGTGAAAATTTGGCTACCGCACAGTTCTTC
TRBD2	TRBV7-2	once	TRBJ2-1	CASSLLASGGGEQFF	TGTGCCAGCAGCTTATTGGCTAGCGGGGGCGGTGAGCAGTTCTTC
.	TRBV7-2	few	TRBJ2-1	CASSSTGNNEQFF	TGTGCCAGCAGCTCAACAGGGAACAATGAGCAGTTCTTC
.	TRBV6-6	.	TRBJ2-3	CASSTSDTQYF	TGTGCCAGCAGTACATCAGATACGCAGTATTTT
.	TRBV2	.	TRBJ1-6	CASRIENSPLHF	TGTGCCAGCAGAATAGAAAATTCACCCCTCCACTTT
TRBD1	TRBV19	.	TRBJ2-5	CASSIGPGQQETQYF	TGTGCCAGTAGTATCGGACCGGGACAGCAAGAGACCCAGTACTTC
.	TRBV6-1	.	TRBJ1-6	CASSGGYPLHF	TGTGCCAGCAGTGGCGGCTATCCCCTCCACTTT
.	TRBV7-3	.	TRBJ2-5	CASSLGGSETQYF	TGTGCCAGCAGCTTAGGGGGCAGCGAGACCCAGTACTTC
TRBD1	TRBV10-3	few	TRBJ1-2	CAISDDRDYGYTF	TGTGCCATCAGTGACGACAGGGACTATGGCTACACCTTC
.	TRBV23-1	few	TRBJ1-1	CASSPTEAFF	TGCGCCAGCAGCCCCACTGAAGCTTTCTTT
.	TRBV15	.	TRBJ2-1	CATSRDPGTAYNEQFF	TGTGCCACCAGCAGAGATCCTGGCACAGCTTACAATGAGCAGTTCTTC
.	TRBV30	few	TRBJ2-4	CAWSWQSNIQYF	TGTGCCTGGAGTTGGCAGAGTAACATTCAGTACTTC
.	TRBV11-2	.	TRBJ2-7	CASSGRQGGEQYF	TGTGCCAGCAGCGGGCGACAGGGAGGCGAGCAGTACTTC
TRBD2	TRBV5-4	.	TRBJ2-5	CASSSSPGLAVETQYF	TGTGCCAGCAGCTCAAGCCCGGGACTAGCAGTAGAGACCCAGTACTTC
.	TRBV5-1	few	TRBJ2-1	CASSLKNNEQFF	TGCGCCAGCAGCTTAAAGAACAATGAGCAGTTCTTC
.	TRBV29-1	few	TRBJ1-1	CSVAPVLNTEAFF	TGCAGCGTCGCCCCCGTCCTGAACACTGAAGCTTTCTTT
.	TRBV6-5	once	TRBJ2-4	CASSDGSPAKNIQYF	TGTGCCAGTTCGGACGGATCACCCGCCAAAAACATTCAGTACTTC
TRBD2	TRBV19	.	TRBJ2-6	CASSRGSGRAGANVLTF	TGTGCCAGTAGTCGGGGATCTGGGAGGGCTGGGGCCAACGTCCTGACTTTC
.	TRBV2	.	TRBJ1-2	CASSEAGQGRIRTF	TGTGCCAGCAGTGAAGCTGGCCAGGGACGGATCAGGACCTTC
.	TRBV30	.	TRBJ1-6	CAWSGGTYNSPLHF	TGTGCCTGGAGTGGGGGGACCTATAATTCACCCCTCCACTTT
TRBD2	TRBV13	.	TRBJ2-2	CASSSSSGGNGAGELFF	TGTGCCAGCAGCTCCTCAAGCGGGGGGAATGGCGCCGGGGAGCTGTTTTTT
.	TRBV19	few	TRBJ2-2	CASSDGRANTGELFF	TGTGCCAGTAGTGACGGACGGGCGAACACCGGGGAGCTGTTTTTT
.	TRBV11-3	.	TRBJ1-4	CASSLESTNEKLFF	TGTGCCAGCAGCTTAGAATCAACTAATGAAAAACTGTTTTTT
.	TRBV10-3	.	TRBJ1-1	CAISEPIRGTEAFF	TGTGCCATCAGTGAGCCCATCAGGGGCACTGAAGCTTTCTTT
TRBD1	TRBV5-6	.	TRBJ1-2	CASTPGTARSYGYTF	TGTGCCAGCACCCCTGGGACAGCCCGGTCCTATGGCTACACCTTC
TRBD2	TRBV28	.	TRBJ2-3	CASSRLRGTSTDTQYF	TGTGCCAGCAGTCGTCTGCGGGGGACGAGCACAGATACGCAGTATTTT
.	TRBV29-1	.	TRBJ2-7	CSVVAAGHSIERQYF	TGCAGCGTTGTGGCCGCAGGACATTCTATCGAACGGCAGTACTTC
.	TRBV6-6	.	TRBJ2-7	CASSPGIYEQYF	TGTGCCTCCAGTCCGGGGATCTACGAGCAGTACTTC
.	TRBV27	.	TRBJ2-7	CASSQRVGINEQYF	TGTGCCAGCAGCCAGCGGGTAGGAATAAACGAGCAGTACTTC
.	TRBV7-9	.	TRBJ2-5	CASTNSGETQYF	TGTGCCAGCACAAACTCAGGAGAGACCCAGTACTTC
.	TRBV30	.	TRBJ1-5	CAWSVQGIQPQHF	TGTGCCTGGAGTGTACAGGGAATTCAGCCCCAGCATTTT